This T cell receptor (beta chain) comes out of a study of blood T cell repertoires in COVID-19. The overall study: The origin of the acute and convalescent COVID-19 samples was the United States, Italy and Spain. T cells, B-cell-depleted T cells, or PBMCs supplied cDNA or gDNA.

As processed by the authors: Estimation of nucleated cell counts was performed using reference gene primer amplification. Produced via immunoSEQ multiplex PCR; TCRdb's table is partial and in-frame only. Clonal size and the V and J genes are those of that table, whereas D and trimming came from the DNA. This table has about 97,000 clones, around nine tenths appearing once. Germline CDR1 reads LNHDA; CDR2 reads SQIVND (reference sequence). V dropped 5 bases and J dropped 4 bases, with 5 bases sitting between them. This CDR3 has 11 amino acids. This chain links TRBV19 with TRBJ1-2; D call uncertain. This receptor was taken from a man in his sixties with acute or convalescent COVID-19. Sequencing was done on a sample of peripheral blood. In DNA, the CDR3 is TGTGCCAGTAGTCCCTCCTATGGCTACACCTTC. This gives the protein CASSPSYGYTF.